This T cell receptor (beta chain) was observed in a study of T cell changes during pregnancy in multiple sclerosis. Method: immunoSEQ multiplex PCR; TCRdb's copy keeps in-frame clones and lacks some. This sample has 74,000 or so clones, with just over 90% found just once. CDR3 length: 14 residues. Germline CDR1 is LNHDA and CDR2 is SQIVND (reference sequence). With 6 bases clipped from V and 7 bases from J, the junction kept 7 bases outside the gene matches. This TCR derives from a female donor with multiple sclerosis, enrolled in a pregnancy study. The material sequenced was CD4+ T cells from peripheral blood mononuclear cells, taken before pregnancy. The chain carries TRBV19 and TRBJ1-4; 8 nucleotides align to TRBD1. The CDR3 here is CASSQGAWGEKLFF. CDR3 nucleotide sequence: TGTGCCAGTAGCCAGGGGGCCTGGGGTGAAAAACTGTTTTTT. Supplemented by reference TRBV19 and TRBJ1-4, the full variable domain reads DGGITQSPKYLFRKEGQNVTLSCEQNLNHDAMYWYRQDPGQGLRLIYYSQIVNDFQKGDIAEGYSVSREKKESFPLTVTSAQKNPTAFYLCASSQGAWGEKLFFGSGTQLSVL.